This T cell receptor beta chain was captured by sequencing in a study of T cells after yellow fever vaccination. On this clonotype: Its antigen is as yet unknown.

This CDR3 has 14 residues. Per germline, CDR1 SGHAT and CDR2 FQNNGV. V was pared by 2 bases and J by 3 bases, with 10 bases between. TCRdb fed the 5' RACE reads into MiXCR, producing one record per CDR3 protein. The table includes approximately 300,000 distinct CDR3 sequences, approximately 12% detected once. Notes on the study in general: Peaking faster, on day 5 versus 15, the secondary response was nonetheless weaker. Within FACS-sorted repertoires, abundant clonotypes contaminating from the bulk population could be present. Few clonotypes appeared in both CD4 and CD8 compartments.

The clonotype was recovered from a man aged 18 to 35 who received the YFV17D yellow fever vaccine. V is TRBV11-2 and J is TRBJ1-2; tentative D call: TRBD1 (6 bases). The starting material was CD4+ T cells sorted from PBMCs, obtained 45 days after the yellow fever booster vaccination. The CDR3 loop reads CASSLSQGYYGYTF. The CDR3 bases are TGTGCCAGCAGCTTAAGTCAGGGGTACTATGGCTACACCTTC. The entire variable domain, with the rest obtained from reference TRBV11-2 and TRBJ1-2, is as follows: EAGVAQSPRYKIIEKRQSVAFWCNPISGHATLYWYQQILGQGPKLLIQFQNNGVVDDSQLPKDRFSAERLKGVDSTLKIQPAKLEDSAVYLCASSLSQGYYGYTFGSGTRLTVV.